The 4 T cell receptor beta chains given below trace back to one sample, sequenced in a study of cytomegalovirus exposure and HLA in healthy donors. TCRdb's table, derived via immunoSEQ multiplex PCR, lists solely in-frame clones and lacks some. Of approximately 150,000 clones in the sample, approximately 86% were seen once. Sequenced material: PBMCs. These receptors originate from a man in his late teens or twenties in good health and CMV-seropositive.

The chain recombines TRBV13 with TRBJ1-3; perhaps TRBD1 as D (5 bases). V was cut by 0 bases and J by 4 bases, with 10 bases left in between. Germline CDR1 reads PRHDT; CDR2 reads FYEKMQ (reference sequence). This CDR3 is built from 15 residues. CDR3 in amino acids: CASSLGPGYGNTIYF. The CDR3 region has the DNA TGTGCCAGCAGCTTAGGCCCAGGGTACGGAAACACCATATATTTT.

This sequence joins TRBV7-2 and TRBJ2-3, with D maybe TRBD1 (6 bases). Trimming took off 3 bases at V and 5 bases at J, with 9 bases between the two ends. Germline values: CDR1 SGHTA, CDR2 FQGNSA. This CDR3 comprises 13 residues. The CDR3: CASSFTGLDTQYF. The CDR3 DNA follows: TGTGCCAGCAGCTTTACAGGGTTAGATACGCAGTATTTT.

The count of this clone is one. The CDR3 sequence: CASSGRRDGYYNEQFF. The CDR3 region has the DNA TGTGCCAGTAGTGGGCGAAGAGACGGATACTACAATGAGCAGTTCTTC. The chain employs TRBV19 and TRBJ2-1; no firm D call. Trimming took 5 bases from V and 3 from J, leaving 17 bases between them. From germline, CDR1 is LNHDA and CDR2 SQIVND (reference sequence). CDR3 length: 16 residues.

The chain links TRBV4-1 to TRBJ2-2, with TRBD1 matching over 11 bases. Germline-derived CDR1 and CDR2 are MGHRA and YSYEKL. The CDR3 has 17 residues. Trimming cost V 4 bases and J 5 bases; bases outside gene matches: 9. CDR3 nucleotides: TGCGCCAGCAGCCCCGAGCCGGGACAGGGGGGGACCGGGGAGCTGTTTTTT. Its translation is CASSPEPGQGGTGELFF.